This entry lists 15 T cell receptor beta chains sequenced from one sample in a study of T cell repertoires in cytomegalovirus infection (dated by TCRdb to between 2018 and 2021). Sequenced on an Illumina HiSeq 1500. TCRdb trimmed the raw reads at Q25, called clones with MiXCR and kept productive beta chains. A single entry per CDR3 protein holds the most common genes and DNA from its merged rows. Here the sample has about half a million distinct CDR3 sequences; 30% to 40% occur a single time. 15% to 20% of the sample lies in the top ten. According to the study, the label for this sample's treatment or condition signals: in vitro stimulation with specific CMV peptide epitopes to enrich CMV-specific T cells. The antigens of these receptors remain unknown. Sample: cultured PBMCs, taken from culture after CMV antigen stimulation. Receptor source: a human donor in good health (CMV status not recorded). Some clones in this sample may be carry-over from other donors' samples.

This rearrangement joins TRBV6-5 to TRBJ2-7; unclear D gene. Germline values: CDR1 MNHEY, CDR2 SVGAGI. V was trimmed by 0 bases and J by 6 bases, leaving 3 bases between them. This CDR3 is 11 amino acids long. The CDR3 bases are TGTGCCAGCAGTTACTCGGTCGAGCAGTACTTC. This sequence encodes CASSYSVEQYF.

This chain connects TRBV6-6 to TRBJ2-7, with a tentative D call TRBD1 (6 bases). Trimming removed 6 bases from V and 4 bases from J, with 13 bases in between. Germline assignment: CDR1 MNHNY and CDR2 SVGAGI (reference sequence). CDR3 length: 13 residues. Here the CDR3 reads CASRTGQHYEQYF. In nucleotides, the CDR3 is TGTGCCAGCAGAACTGGACAGCATTACGAGCAGTACTTC.

The chain combines TRBV7-2 with TRBJ1-1; D not resolved. This CDR3 is 14 amino acids long. Germline V gene sequence: CDR1 SGHTA, CDR2 FQGNSA. The V and J ends lost 0 bases and 8 bases respectively, with 13 bases between them. CDR3 nucleotide sequence: TGTGCCAGCAGCTTAGCCACTCCTTCGCTGGAAGCTTTCTTT. As protein: CASSLATPSLEAFF.

This clonotype was seen more than once but under ten times. V usage is TRBV7-8 and J usage is TRBJ2-5; 8 positions match TRBD2. This CDR3 spans 17 amino acids. CDR1 and CDR2 from the germline V gene are SGHVS and FQNEAQ. V shed 1 base, J shed 5 bases, and the junction held 12 bases outside the gene matches. Here the CDR3 DNA reads TGTGCCAGCAGCTTAGTGGAGCTAGCGGGCTCTGGGGAGACCCAGTACTTC. Its translation: CASSLVELAGSGETQYF.

The rearrangement uses TRBV19 and TRBJ2-7; 10 bases are a match to TRBD1. V lost 2 bases to trimming and J lost 13 bases; unmatched junction nucleotides: 11. Germline V CDR1 and CDR2: LNHDA, SQIVND (reference sequence). The CDR3 is made up of 14 amino acids. CDR3 coding DNA: TGTGCCAGTAGTATATTCCGGGACAGGGGCGGAATTTACTTC. The encoded protein is CASSIFRDRGGIYF. The variable domain in full, completed from reference TRBV19 and TRBJ2-7, reads DGGITQSPKYLFRKEGQNVTLSCEQNLNHDAMYWYRQDPGQGLRLIYYSQIVNDFQKGDIAEGYSVSREKKESFPLTVTSAQKNPTAFYLCASSIFRDRGGIYFGPGTRLTVT.

This chain links TRBV5-4 with TRBJ2-7; 9 bases line up with TRBD1. The germline V gene has CDR1 SGHNT and CDR2 YYREEE (reference sequence). The ends lost 3 bases at V and 4 bases at J; junction bases unmatched: 8. CDR3 length: 15 residues. This CDR3 reads CASSSPGQGHYEQYF. DNA for the CDR3: TGTGCCAGCAGCTCTCCGGGACAGGGACATTACGAGCAGTACTTC.

V and J are TRBV7-2 and TRBJ1-4; D possibly corresponds to TRBD1 (6 bases). This CDR3 comprises 14 residues. V shed 5 bases and J shed 5 bases, with 12 bases lying between them. The germline CDR1 and CDR2 sequences are SGHTA and FQGNSA. CDR3 amino acids: CASSQGSQNEKLFF. The CDR3 bases are TGTGCCAGCAGCCAGGGGTCGCAAAATGAAAAACTGTTTTTT.

About this clonotype itself: At one end, the junction sequence differs from germline, possibly due to a read error. V gene TRBV7-6 combines with J gene TRBJ2-1; TRBD2 might be the D (6 bases). The CDR3 has 16 amino acids. Looked up from germline, CDR1 is SGHVS and CDR2 is FNYEAQ. Here the CDR3 reads CASSIAASQANNEQFF. The CDR3, as DNA: TGTGCCAGCAGCATAGCGGCTAGTCAGGCGAACAATGAGCAGTTCTTC.

The genes are TRBV2 and TRBJ2-1, with 9 bases lining up with TRBD1. The CDR3 is 14 residues long. Germline lookup yields CDR1 SNHLY and CDR2 FYNNEI. V lost 5 bases to trimming and J lost 10 bases; unmatched junction nucleotides: 9. The CDR3 nucleotides read TGTGCCAGCAGTCCTGGGACAGGGTTCGGCGAGCAGTTCTTC. Translating it yields CASSPGTGFGEQFF. The whole variable domain, filled in from reference TRBV2 and TRBJ2-1, reads EPEVTQTPSHQVTQMGQEVILRCVPISNHLYFYWYRQILGQKVEFLVSFYNNEISEKSEIFDDQFSVERPDGSNFTLKIRSTKLEDSAMYFCASSPGTGFGEQFFGPGTRLTVL.

The V gene is TRBV20-1, the J gene TRBJ2-7, with D tentatively TRBD1 (6 bases). Per the germline V gene, CDR1 is DFQATT and CDR2 is SNEGSKA (reference sequence). The CDR3 covers 14 residues. V was trimmed by 2 bases and J by 2 bases, leaving 13 bases between them. CDR3 region: CSARRGLNTYEQYF. CDR3 sequence (DNA): TGCAGTGCTAGAAGGGGGTTGAACACCTACGAGCAGTACTTC.

V is TRBV6-6 and J is TRBJ2-7, with 11 bases matching TRBD2. The CDR3 loop spans 17 amino acids. Germline values: CDR1 MNHNY, CDR2 SVGAGI (reference sequence). The trim removed 2 bases at V and 2 bases at J, leaving 8 bases unmatched. CDR3 bases: TGTGCCAGCAGTTACGGCCGGGGACTAGCGGAGCCCTACGAGCAGTACGTC. Its translation: CASSYGRGLAEPYEQYV.

In this sample, this clonotype turned up a few times. Here the CDR3 reads CASSPKRGMNTEAFF. The CDR3 DNA sequence: TGTGCCAGCAGCCCGAAGAGAGGCATGAACACTGAAGCTTTCTTT. The V call is TRBV7-8, the J call TRBJ1-1; D gene unclear. CDR3 length: 15 amino acids. V was pared by 5 bases and J by 0 bases, with 13 bases between. CDR1 and CDR2 (germline): SGHVS, FQNEAQ.

This clonotype has only a few counts. This chain connects TRBV4-1 to TRBJ2-5; D call uncertain. This CDR3 has 13 residues. With 4 bases removed from V and 5 bases from J, the gap between germline ends came to 11 bases. Per the germline V gene, CDR1 is MGHRA and CDR2 is YSYEKL. The CDR3 region has the DNA TGCGCCAGCAGCCGGGCATTATTGGAGACCCAGTACTTC. Encoded protein: CASSRALLETQYF.

This sequence joins TRBV4-1 and TRBJ2-1; 9 bases line up with TRBD2. Unmatched junction bases numbered 3, after V lost 0 bases and J lost 3 bases. This CDR3 is built from 16 residues. Germline CDR1 reads MGHRA; CDR2 reads YSYEKL. CDR3 sequence (DNA): TGCGCCAGCAGCCAAGATGAGACTAGCGGCTACAATGAGCAGTTCTTC. It translates to CASSQDETSGYNEQFF.

V is TRBV20-1 and J is TRBJ2-7, with D tentatively TRBD2 (6 bases). V lost 0 bases and J lost 2, with 11 bases in between. The CDR3 is 14 amino acids. CDR1 and CDR2 (germline): DFQATT, SNEGSKA (reference sequence). The CDR3 nucleotides read TGCAGTGCTAGAGAGCGACTAGTCGCCTACGAGCAGTACTTC. Its translation: CSARERLVAYEQYF.